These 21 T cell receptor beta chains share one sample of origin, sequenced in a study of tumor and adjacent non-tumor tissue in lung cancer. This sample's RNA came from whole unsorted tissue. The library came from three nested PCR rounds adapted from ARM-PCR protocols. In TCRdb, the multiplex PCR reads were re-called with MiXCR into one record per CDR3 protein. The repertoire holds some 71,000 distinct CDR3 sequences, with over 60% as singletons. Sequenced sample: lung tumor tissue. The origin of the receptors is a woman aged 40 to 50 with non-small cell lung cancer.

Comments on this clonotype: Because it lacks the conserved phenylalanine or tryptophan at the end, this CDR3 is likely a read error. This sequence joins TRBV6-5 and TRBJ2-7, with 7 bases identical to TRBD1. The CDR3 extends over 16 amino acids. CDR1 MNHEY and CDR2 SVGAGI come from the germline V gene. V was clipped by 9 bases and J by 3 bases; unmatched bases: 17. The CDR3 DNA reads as TGTGCCAGAAGCCGGGACAGCAGAGGAAGCTACTACGAGCAGTACTTA. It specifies CARSRDSRGSYYEQYL.

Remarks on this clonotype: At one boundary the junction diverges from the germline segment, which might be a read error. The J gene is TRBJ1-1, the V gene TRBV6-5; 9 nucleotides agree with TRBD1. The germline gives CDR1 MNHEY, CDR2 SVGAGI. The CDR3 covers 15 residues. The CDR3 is CASTRGLTGGTEALF. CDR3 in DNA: TGTGCCAGCACCCGGGGTCTGACAGGGGGAACTGAAGCTCTCTTT.

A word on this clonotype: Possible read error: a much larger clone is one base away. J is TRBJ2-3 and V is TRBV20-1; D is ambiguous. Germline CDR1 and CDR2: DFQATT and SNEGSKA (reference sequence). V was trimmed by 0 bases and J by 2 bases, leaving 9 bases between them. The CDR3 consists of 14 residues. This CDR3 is CSARDFQNTDTQYF. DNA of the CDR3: TGCAGTGCTAGAGATTTCCAGAACACAGATACGCAGTATTTT.

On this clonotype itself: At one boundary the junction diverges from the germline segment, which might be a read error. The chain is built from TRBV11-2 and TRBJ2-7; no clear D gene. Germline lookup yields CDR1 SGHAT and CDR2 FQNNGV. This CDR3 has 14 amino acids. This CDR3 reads CPSSLVSNSYEPFF. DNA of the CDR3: TGTCCCAGCAGCTTAGTCTCAAACTCCTACGAGCCGTTCTTC.

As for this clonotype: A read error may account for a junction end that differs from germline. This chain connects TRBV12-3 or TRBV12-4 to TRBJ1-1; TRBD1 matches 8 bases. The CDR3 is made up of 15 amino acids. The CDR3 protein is CVSRTGTGGGTEAFF. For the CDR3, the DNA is TGTGTCAGCAGGACCGGGACAGGTGGTGGGACTGAAGCCTTCTTT.

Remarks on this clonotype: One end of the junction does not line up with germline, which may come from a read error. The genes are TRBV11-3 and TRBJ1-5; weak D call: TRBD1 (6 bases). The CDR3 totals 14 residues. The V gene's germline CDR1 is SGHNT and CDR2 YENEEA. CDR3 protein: CANSSTQGGQAQHF. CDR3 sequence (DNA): TGTGCTAACAGCTCTACACAGGGTGGTCAGGCCCAGCATTTT.

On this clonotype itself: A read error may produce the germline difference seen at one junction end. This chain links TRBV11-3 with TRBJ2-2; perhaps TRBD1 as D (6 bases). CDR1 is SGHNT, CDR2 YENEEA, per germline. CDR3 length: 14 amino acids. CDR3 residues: CASSSTGPQGKPFF. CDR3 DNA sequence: TGTGCCAGTAGCTCTACAGGGCCCCAGGGGAAGCCGTTTTTT.

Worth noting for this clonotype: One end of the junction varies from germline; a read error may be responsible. CDR3 in amino acids: CVSSLRGSCEQFF. DNA for the CDR3: TGTGTCAGCAGCCTACGAGGGTCTTGTGAGCAGTTCTTC. J is TRBJ2-1 and V is TRBV11-2; the D gene is possibly TRBD2 (5 bases). Germline V gives CDR1 SGHAT, CDR2 FQNNGV. The CDR3 is 13 amino acids.

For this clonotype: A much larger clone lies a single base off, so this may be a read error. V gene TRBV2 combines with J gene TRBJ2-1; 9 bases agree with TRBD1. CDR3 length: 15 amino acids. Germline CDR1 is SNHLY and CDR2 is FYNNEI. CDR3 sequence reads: CASRLTGTGFAEQSF. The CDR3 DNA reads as TGTGCCAGCAGACTAACCGGGACAGGGTTTGCCGAGCAGTCCTTC.

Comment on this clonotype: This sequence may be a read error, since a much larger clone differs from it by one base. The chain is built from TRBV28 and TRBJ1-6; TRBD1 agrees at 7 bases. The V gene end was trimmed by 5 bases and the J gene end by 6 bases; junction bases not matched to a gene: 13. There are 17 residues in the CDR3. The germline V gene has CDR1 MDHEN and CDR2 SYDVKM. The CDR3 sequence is CASSRQGDGQFNSPLHF. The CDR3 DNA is TGTGCCAGCAGTCGACAGGGTGATGGTCAATTTAATTCACCCCTCCACTTT. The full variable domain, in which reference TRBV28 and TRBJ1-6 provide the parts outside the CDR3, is DVKVTQSSRYLVKRTGEKVFLECVQDMDHENMFWYRQDPGLGLRLIYFSYDVKMKEKGDIPEGYSVSREKKERFSLILESASTNQTSMYLCASSRQGDGQFNSPLHFGNGTRLTVT.

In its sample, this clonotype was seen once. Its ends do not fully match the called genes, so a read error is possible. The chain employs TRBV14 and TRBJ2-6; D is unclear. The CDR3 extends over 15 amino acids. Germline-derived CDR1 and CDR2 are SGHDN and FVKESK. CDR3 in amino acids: CASSPRGSGVNILTF. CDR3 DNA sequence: TGTGCCAGCAGCCCCAGAGGCTCTGGGGTCAACATCCTGACTTTC.

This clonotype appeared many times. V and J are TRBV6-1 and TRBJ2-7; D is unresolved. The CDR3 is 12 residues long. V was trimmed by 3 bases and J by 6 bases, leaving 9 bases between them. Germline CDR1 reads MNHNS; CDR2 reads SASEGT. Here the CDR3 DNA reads TGTGCCAGCAGTGAGGCACATGGCGAGCAGTACTTC. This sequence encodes CASSEAHGEQYF.

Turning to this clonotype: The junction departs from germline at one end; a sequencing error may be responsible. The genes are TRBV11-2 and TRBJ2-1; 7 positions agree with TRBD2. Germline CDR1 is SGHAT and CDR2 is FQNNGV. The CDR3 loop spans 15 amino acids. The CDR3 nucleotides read TGTGCCTGCTGCTCACAGCGGGGCTCCTACAATGAGCAGTTTTTC. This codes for CACCSQRGSYNEQFF.

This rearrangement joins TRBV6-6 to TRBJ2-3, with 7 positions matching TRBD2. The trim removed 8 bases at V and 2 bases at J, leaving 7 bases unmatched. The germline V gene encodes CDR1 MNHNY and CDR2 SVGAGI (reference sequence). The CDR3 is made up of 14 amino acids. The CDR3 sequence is CASGSTSPTDTQYF. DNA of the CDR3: TGTGCCAGCGGTTCGACTAGCCCCACAGATACGCAGTATTTT.

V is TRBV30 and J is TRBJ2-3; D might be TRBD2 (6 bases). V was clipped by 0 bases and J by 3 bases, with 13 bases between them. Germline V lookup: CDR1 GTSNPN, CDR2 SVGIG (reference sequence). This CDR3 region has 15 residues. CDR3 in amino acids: CAWSVAGSGTDTQYF. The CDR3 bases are TGTGCCTGGAGTGTGGCGGGGTCTGGGACAGATACGCAGTATTTT.

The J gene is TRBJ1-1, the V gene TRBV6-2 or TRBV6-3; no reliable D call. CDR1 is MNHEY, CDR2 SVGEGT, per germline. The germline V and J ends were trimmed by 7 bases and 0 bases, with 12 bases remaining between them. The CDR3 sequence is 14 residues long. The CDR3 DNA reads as TGTGCCAGCAATCCATTGATCATGAACACTGAAGCTTTCTTT. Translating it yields CASNPLIMNTEAFF.

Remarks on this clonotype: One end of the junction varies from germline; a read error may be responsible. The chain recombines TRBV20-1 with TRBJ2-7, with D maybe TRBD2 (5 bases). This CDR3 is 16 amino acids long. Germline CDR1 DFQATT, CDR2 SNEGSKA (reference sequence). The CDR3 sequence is CSTRPLGLNGYYEQYF. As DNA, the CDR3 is TGCAGTACTAGACCCTTGGGCTTGAACGGATACTACGAGCAGTACTTC.

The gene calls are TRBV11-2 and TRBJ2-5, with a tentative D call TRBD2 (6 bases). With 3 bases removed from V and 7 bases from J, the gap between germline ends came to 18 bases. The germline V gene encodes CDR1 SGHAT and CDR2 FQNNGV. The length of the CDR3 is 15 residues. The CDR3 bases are TGTGCCAGCAGCTTTTTCATGGGACTGGGTGTGACCCAGTACTTC. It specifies CASSFFMGLGVTQYF.

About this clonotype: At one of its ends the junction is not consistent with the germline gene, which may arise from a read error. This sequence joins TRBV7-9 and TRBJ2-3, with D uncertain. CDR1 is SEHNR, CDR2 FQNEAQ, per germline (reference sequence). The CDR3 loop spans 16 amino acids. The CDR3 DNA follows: TGTGCCGGCAGATACGGTGAAGAGCTCAGCACAGATACGCAGTATTTT. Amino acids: CAGRYGEELSTDTQYF.

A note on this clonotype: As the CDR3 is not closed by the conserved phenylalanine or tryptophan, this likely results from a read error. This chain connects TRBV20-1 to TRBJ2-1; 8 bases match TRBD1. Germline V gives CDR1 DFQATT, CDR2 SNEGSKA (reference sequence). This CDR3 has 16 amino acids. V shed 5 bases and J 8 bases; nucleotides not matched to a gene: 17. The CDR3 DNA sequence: TGCAGTGCTGTGACAAAGACAGGGGCTGGTTTGGATGAGCAGTTCCTC. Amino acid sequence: CSAVTKTGAGLDEQFL.

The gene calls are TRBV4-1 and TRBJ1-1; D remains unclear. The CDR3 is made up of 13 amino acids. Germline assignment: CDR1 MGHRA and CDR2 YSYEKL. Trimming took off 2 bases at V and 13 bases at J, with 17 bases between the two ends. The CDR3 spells CASSQPGVLGVFF. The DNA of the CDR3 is TGCGCCAGCAGCCAACCCGGGGTTCTCGGGGTTTTCTTT.